This passage covers 20 T cell receptor beta chains from one sample sequenced in a study of neoadjuvant anti-PD-1 for oral cavity cancer. TCRdb's table, derived via immunoSEQ multiplex PCR, lists solely in-frame clones and lacks some. The data show approximately 11,000 clones, approximately 52% seen once. Sequences were derived from tumor tissue, sampled before nivolumab (anti-PD-1) treatment. These receptors originate from a person between 40 and 80 years old with oral cavity squamous cell carcinoma.

The chain recombines TRBV7-6 with TRBJ2-5; 11 bases are a match to TRBD1. CDR1 and CDR2 (germline): SGHVS, FNYEAQ. V was pared by 5 bases and J by 2 bases, with 7 bases of the junction left unmatched. The CDR3 runs 16 residues. The CDR3 DNA sequence: TGTGCCAGCAGCCCCCGGGACAGGGGGGGGCAAGAGACCCAGTACTTC. Protein product: CASSPRDRGGQETQYF.

By proportion, this clone is medium-sized. This chain connects TRBV19 to TRBJ1-2, with a tentative D call TRBD1 (6 bases). The CDR3 loop spans 14 amino acids. V lost 7 bases to trimming and J lost 8 bases, with 20 bases between them. Germline values: CDR1 LNHDA, CDR2 SQIVND (reference sequence). CDR3 sequence (DNA): TGTGCCAGTACCCTGACAGGCCCAACGGGCGGCTACACCTTC. It is translated as CASTLTGPTGGYTF.

The chain joins TRBV7-8 to TRBJ2-2; D unclear. Germline V gene sequence: CDR1 SGHVS, CDR2 FQNEAQ. The CDR3 totals 13 residues. V was shortened by 3 bases and J by 11 bases, with 13 bases between the two germline ends. The CDR3 nucleotides read TGTGCCAGCAGCTTTAGGTTTGGAATAGAGCTGTTTTTT. It encodes CASSFRFGIELFF. The full variable domain, completed using reference TRBV7-8 and TRBJ2-2, is GAGVSQSPRYKVAKRGQDVALRCDPISGHVSLFWYQQALGQGPEFLTYFQNEAQLDKSGLPSDRFFAERPEGSVSTLKIQRTQQEDSAVYLCASSFRFGIELFFGEGSRLTVL.

V gene TRBV29-1 combines with J gene TRBJ1-1; D unresolved. Deletions cut 3 bases from V and 5 bases from J, with 13 bases between. The CDR3 sequence is 13 residues long. Germline CDR1 reads SQVTM; CDR2 reads ANQGSEA. Written as DNA, the CDR3 is TGCAGCGTTGAGTCCCGAGTCAGTACTGAAGCTTTCTTT. This gives the protein CSVESRVSTEAFF.

The chain recombines TRBV6-1 with TRBJ1-1; no firm D call. Trimming pared 6 bases from V and 3 bases from J, leaving 11 bases between. Germline-derived CDR1 and CDR2 are MNHNS and SASEGT. CDR3 length equals 13 residues. CDR3 residues: CASSKEVYTEAFF. CDR3 DNA sequence: TGTGCCAGCAGCAAGGAGGTGTACACTGAAGCTTTCTTT.

J is TRBJ1-2 and V is TRBV5-4, with D perhaps TRBD1 (5 bases). The ends were cut back, 0 bases at V and 8 bases at J, with 11 bases in the middle. The CDR3 has 13 residues. CDR1 SGHNT and CDR2 YYREEE come from the germline V gene (reference sequence). This chain's CDR3 is CASSLERAGGYTF. CDR3 sequence (DNA): TGTGCCAGCAGCTTGGAGAGGGCAGGGGGCTACACCTTC.

CDR3 region: CASNRDNNEKLFF. CDR3 in DNA: TGTGCCAGCAACCGGGACAACAATGAAAAACTGTTTTTT. The V gene is TRBV7-8, the J gene TRBJ1-4, with D possibly TRBD1 on 6 matching bases. This CDR3 has 13 amino acids. V dropped 7 bases and J dropped 5 bases, with 11 bases sitting between them. CDR1 is SGHVS, CDR2 FQNEAQ, per germline.

The J gene is TRBJ2-7, the V gene TRBV7-9, with D possibly called TRBD1 or TRBD2 (5 bases each). This CDR3 is 13 amino acids long. CDR1 and CDR2 from the germline V gene are SEHNR and FQNEAQ (reference sequence). Trimming removed 3 bases from V and 4 bases from J, with 10 bases in between. CDR3: CASSFGALYEQYF. The CDR3, as DNA: TGTGCCAGCAGCTTCGGGGCTTTGTACGAGCAGTACTTC.

This clone qualifies as medium-sized. V and J are TRBV4-3 and TRBJ1-6, with D uncertain. The CDR3 runs 17 residues. Trimming pared 0 bases from V and 8 bases from J, leaving 17 bases between. CDR1 and CDR2 from the germline V gene are LGHNA and YSLEER. Here the CDR3 reads CASSQDASPSDYSPLHF. In nucleotides, the CDR3 is TGCGCCAGCAGCCAAGATGCGAGTCCTTCCGATTATTCACCCCTCCACTTT.

This clone was observed a handful of times. J is TRBJ2-1 and V is TRBV7-9; weak D call: TRBD1 (7 bases). The CDR3 covers 18 residues. V lost 3 bases to trimming and J lost 9 bases, with 27 bases between them. Germline CDR1 SEHNR, CDR2 FQNEAQ (reference sequence). In nucleotides, the CDR3 is TGTGCCAGCAGCTTTGATCCCGGTACGTGGAGGGGGCTAGGTGAGCAGTTCTTC. This encodes CASSFDPGTWRGLGEQFF.

The CDR3 bases are TGTGCCAGCAGCTTGGCAGGGAACCAAGAGACCCAGTACTTC. Translating it yields CASSLAGNQETQYF. The chain uses TRBV5-4 and TRBJ2-5; D is perhaps TRBD1 (5 bases). Germline CDR1 SGHNT, CDR2 YYREEE (reference sequence). V was clipped by 0 bases and J by 0 bases, with 6 bases between them. The CDR3 is 14 residues long.

In DNA, the CDR3 is TGTGCCAGCGAGGGATCCGGGGCGTACGGCTACACCTTC. Protein sequence: CASEGSGAYGYTF. The J gene is TRBJ1-2, the V gene TRBV6-1; possibly TRBD1 for D (5 bases). The CDR3 length is 13 residues. Looked up from germline, CDR1 is MNHNS and CDR2 is SASEGT. Trimming removed 8 bases at V and 8 bases at J, with 18 bases between.

J is TRBJ1-1 and V is TRBV28; maybe TRBD1 (6 bases). V lost 5 bases and J 2 bases, leaving 9 bases between the germline ends. This CDR3 region has 13 residues. The germline V gene encodes CDR1 MDHEN and CDR2 SYDVKM. The CDR3 DNA follows: TGTGCCAGCAGTAACAGGGTCAACACTGAAGCTTTCTTT. Translation: CASSNRVNTEAFF.

The V call is TRBV19, the J call TRBJ1-3; D gene ambiguous. The CDR3 covers 15 residues. The germline V gene encodes CDR1 LNHDA and CDR2 SQIVND (reference sequence). With 10 bases removed from V and 0 bases from J, the gap between germline ends came to 16 bases. CDR3 amino acids: CATTPGPYSGNTIYF. The CDR3 nucleotides read TGTGCCACCACACCAGGCCCTTACTCTGGAAACACCATATATTTT.

The rearrangement links TRBV7-9 to TRBJ1-1; D unclear. The V gene lost 3 bases and the J gene lost 4 bases, with 15 bases spanning the gap. CDR1 is SEHNR and CDR2 is FQNEAQ in the germline V gene (reference sequence). This CDR3 has 15 residues. CDR3 sequence reads: CASSFHGAGGTEAFF. As DNA, the CDR3 is TGTGCCAGCAGCTTCCACGGTGCAGGCGGCACTGAAGCTTTCTTT.

This clone was picked up a small number of times. The rearrangement uses TRBV28 and TRBJ1-1; D remains ambiguous. CDR3 length: 11 residues. CDR1 and CDR2 from the germline V gene are MDHEN and SYDVKM. Trimming cost V 5 bases and J 7 bases, with 8 bases left between them. CDR3 protein: CASSLFYEAFF. The CDR3 coding sequence is TGTGCCAGCAGTCTTTTTTATGAAGCTTTCTTT.

The rearrangement joins TRBV5-5 to TRBJ2-7; no clear D gene. There are 11 residues in the CDR3. Germline loops: CDR1 SGHKS, CDR2 YYEKEE (reference sequence). V lost 4 bases and J 3 bases, leaving 5 bases between the germline ends. The CDR3 is CASSLGYEQYF. The CDR3 nucleotides are TGTGCCAGCAGCCTTGGCTACGAGCAGTACTTC.

There are a few counts of this clone. J is TRBJ1-5 and V is TRBV6-1; D is unresolved. Deletions cut 0 bases from V and 4 bases from J, with 7 bases between. The CDR3 consists of 14 residues. The germline V gene encodes CDR1 MNHNS and CDR2 SASEGT. The CDR3 is CASSEAMENQPQHF. The CDR3 coding sequence is TGTGCCAGCAGTGAAGCTATGGAGAATCAGCCCCAGCATTTT.

The chain is built from TRBV7-8 and TRBJ1-6, with D tentatively TRBD1 (5 bases). CDR3 length equals 14 residues. Germline V CDR1 and CDR2: SGHVS, FQNEAQ. V was shortened by 3 bases and J by 7 bases, with 10 bases between the two germline ends. The CDR3 DNA reads TGTGCCAGCAGCTTCGACGGGGCAAATTCACCCCTCCACTTT. Residues: CASSFDGANSPLHF.

This sequence joins TRBV7-2 and TRBJ1-1; D unresolved. The CDR3 is 14 amino acids. Trimming shortened V by 3 bases and J by 4 bases, and 12 bases separated the two germline ends. The germline V gene encodes CDR1 SGHTA and CDR2 FQGNSA. The CDR3 loop reads CASSFYGEGTEAFF. The CDR3 DNA reads as TGTGCCAGCAGCTTTTATGGGGAGGGCACTGAAGCTTTCTTT.